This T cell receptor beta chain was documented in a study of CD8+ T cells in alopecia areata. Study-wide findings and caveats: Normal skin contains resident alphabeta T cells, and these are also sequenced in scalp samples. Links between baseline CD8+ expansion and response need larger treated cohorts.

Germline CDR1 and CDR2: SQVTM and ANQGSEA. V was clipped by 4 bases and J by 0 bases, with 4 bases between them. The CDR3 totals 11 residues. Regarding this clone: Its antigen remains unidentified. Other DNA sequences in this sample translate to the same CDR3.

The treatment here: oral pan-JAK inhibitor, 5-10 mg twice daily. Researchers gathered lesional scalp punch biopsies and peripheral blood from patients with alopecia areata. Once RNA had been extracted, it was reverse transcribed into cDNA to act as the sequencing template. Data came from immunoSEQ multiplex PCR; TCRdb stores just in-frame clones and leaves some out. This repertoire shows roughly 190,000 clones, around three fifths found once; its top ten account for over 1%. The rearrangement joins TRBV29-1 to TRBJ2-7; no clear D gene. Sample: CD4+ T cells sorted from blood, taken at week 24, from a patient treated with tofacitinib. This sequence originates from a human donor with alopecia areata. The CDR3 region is CSVGGSYEQYF. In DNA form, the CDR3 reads TGCAGCGTTGGTGGCTCCTACGAGCAGTACTTC.